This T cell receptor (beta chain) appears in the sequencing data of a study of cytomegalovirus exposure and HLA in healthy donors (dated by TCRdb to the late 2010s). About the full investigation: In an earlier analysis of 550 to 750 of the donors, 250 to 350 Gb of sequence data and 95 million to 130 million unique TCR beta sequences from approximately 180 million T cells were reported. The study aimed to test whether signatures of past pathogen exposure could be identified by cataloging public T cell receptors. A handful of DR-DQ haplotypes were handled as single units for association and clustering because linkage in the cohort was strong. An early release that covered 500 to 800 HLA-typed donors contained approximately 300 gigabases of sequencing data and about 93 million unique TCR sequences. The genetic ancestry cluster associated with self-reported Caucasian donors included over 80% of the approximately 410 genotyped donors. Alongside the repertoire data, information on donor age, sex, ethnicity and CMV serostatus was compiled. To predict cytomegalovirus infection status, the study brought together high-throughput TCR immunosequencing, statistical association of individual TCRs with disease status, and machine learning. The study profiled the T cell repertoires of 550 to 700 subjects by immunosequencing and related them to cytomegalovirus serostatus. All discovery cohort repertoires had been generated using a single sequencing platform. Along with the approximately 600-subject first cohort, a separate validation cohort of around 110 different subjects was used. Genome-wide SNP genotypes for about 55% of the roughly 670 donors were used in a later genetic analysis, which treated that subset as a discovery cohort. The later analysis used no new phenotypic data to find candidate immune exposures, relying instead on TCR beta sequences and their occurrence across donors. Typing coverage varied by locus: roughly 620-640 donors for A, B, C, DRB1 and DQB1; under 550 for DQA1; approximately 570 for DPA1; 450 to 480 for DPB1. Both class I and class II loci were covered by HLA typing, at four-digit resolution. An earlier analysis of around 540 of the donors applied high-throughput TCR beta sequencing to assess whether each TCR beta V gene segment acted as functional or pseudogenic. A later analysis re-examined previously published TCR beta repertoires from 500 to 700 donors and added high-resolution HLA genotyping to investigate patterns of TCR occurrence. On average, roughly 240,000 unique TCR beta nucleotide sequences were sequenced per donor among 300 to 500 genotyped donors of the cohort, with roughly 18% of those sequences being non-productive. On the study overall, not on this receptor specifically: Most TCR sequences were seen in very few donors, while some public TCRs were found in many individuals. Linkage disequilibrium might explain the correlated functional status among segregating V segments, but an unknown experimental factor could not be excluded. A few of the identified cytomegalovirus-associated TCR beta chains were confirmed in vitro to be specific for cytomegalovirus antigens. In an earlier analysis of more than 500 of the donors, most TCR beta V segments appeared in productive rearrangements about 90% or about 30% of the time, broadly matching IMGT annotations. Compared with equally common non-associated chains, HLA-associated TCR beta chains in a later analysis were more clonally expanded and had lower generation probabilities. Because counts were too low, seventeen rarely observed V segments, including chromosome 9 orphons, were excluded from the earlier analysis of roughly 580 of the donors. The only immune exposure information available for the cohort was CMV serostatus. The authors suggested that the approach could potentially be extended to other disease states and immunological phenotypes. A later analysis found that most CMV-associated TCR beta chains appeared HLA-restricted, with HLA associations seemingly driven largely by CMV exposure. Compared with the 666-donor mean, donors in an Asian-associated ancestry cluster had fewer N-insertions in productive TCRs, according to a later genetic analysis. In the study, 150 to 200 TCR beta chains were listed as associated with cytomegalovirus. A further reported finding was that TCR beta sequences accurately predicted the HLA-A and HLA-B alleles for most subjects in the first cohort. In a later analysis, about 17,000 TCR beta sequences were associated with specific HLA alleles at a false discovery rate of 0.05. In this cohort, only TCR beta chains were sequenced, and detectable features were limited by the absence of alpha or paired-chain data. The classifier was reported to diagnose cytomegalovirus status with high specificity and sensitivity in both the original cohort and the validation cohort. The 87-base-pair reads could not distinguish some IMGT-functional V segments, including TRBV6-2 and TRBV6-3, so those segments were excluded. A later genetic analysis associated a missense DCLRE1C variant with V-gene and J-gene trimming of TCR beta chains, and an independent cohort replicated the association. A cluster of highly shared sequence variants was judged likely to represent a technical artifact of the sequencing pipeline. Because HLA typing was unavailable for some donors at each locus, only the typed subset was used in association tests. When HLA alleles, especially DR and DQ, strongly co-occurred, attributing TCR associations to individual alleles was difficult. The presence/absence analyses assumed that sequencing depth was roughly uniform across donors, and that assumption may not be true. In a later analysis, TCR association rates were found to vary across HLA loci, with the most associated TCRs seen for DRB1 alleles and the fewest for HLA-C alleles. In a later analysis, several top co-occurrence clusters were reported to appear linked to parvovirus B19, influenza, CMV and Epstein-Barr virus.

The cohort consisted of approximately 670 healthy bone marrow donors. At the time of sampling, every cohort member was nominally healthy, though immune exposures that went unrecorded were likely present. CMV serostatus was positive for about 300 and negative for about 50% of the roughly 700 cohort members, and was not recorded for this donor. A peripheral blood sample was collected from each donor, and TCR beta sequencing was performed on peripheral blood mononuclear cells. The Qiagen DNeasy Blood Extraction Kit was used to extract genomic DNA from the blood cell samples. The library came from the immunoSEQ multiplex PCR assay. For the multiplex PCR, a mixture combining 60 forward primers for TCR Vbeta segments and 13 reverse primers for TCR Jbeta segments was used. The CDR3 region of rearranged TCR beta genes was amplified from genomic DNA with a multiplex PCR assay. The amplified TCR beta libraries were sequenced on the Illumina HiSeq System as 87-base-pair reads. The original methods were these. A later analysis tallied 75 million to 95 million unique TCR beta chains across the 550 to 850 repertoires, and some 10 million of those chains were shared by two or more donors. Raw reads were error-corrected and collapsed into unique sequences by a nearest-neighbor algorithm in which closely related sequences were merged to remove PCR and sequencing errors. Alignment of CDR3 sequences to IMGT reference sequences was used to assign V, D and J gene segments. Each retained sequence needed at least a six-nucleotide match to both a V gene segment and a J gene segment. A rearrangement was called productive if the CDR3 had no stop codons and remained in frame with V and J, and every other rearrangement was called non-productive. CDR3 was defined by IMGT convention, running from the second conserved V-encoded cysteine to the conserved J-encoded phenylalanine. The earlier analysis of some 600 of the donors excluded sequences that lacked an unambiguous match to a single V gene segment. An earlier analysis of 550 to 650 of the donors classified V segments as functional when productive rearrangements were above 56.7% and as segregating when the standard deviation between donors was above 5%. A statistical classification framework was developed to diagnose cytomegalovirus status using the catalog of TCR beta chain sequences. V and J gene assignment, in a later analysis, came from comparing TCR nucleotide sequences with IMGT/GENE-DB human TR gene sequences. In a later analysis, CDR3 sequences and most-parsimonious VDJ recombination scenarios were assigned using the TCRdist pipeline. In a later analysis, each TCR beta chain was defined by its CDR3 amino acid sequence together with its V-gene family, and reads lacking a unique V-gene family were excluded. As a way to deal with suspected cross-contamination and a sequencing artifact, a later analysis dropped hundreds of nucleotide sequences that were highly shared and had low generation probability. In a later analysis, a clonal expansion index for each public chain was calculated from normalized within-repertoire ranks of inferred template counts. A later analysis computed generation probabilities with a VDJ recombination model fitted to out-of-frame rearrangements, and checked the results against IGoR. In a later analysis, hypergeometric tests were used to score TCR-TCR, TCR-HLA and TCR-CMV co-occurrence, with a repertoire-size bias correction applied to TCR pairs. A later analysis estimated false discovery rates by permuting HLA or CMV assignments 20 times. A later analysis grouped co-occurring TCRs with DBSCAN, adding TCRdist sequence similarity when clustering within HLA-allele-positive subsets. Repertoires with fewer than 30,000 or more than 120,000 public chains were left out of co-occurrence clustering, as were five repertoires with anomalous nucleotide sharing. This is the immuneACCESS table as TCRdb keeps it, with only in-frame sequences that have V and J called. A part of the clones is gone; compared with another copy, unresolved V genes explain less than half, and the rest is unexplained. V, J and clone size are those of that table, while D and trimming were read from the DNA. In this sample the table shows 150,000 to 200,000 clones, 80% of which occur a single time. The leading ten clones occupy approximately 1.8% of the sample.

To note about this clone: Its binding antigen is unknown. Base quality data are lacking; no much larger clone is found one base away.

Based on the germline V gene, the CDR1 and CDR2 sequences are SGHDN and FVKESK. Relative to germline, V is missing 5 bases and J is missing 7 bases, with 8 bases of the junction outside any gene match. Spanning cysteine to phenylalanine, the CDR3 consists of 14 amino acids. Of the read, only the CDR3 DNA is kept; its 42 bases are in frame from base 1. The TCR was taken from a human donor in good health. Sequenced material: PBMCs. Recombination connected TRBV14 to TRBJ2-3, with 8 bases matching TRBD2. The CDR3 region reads CASSTRGGQNTQYF. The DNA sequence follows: TGTGCCAGCAGCACCCGGGGGGGGCAAAATACGCAGTATTTT.